The 7 T cell receptor beta chains presented below share a single source sample, sequenced in a study of beta chain features in type 1 diabetes listed by TCRdb under 2018. Libraries came from the immunoSEQ multiplex PCR assay. The High Capacity cDNA Reverse Transcription Kit was used to reverse transcribe all of the isolated RNA, meaning that expressed TCRB transcripts were what got sequenced. The table comes from immuneACCESS by way of TCRdb, which keeps in-frame sequences with V and J called. Part of the clones is missing from these tables; in studies checked, under half for an unresolved V gene and the rest for unknown reasons. The sample has a few hundred thousand clones on record, 15% of them singletons. Together, the top ten hold 0.015% to 0.017% of the sample. No antigens are known for them. Here is what the overall study found, with its caveats: A moderate but significant shortening of TCRB CDR3 length was observed in type 1 diabetes patients in all four CD4+ subsets.

Sequenced material: naive CD4+ T cells from blood. The cell subset or site label, read with the paper, signifies: true naive CD4+ T cells. These receptor sequences come from a man aged 18 to 30 with type 1 diabetes.

This chain links TRBV6-5 with TRBJ2-7, with 7 bases matching TRBD2. This CDR3 is 15 amino acids long. Germline V gives CDR1 MNHEY, CDR2 SVGAGI. Unmatched junction bases numbered 5, after V lost 0 bases and J lost 3 bases. The DNA of the CDR3 is TGTGCCAGCAGTTACTCGATAAGCGGGGTCTACGAGCAGTACTTC. Translating gives CASSYSISGVYEQYF.

In its sample, this clone was seen a few times. The CDR3 bases are TGTGCCAGCAGTTTATTTCAGTCGGGCACCGGGGAGCTGTTTTTT. It specifies CASSLFQSGTGELFF. J is TRBJ2-2 and V is TRBV28; D gene ambiguous. The germline V and J ends were trimmed by 1 base and 4 bases, with 10 bases remaining between them. The CDR3 runs to 15 residues. Germline lookup yields CDR1 MDHEN and CDR2 SYDVKM.

This clone was counted a few times. This sequence joins TRBV5-1 and TRBJ2-3; TRBD1 agrees at 7 bases. The CDR3 runs 16 residues. Per the germline V gene, CDR1 is SGHRS and CDR2 is YFSETQ. V lost 0 bases and J lost 6; bases outside the gene matches: 10. The CDR3 region is CASSLGDRGVVDTQYF. CDR3 DNA sequence: TGCGCCAGCAGCTTGGGGGACAGAGGCGTGGTGGATACGCAGTATTTT.

This clone was counted a few times. The gene calls are TRBV19 and TRBJ2-2, with D maybe TRBD1 (6 bases). The germline CDR1 and CDR2 sequences are LNHDA and SQIVND (reference sequence). Trimming removed 6 bases at V and 1 base at J, with 12 bases between. CDR3 length equals 15 residues. The CDR3 nucleotides are TGTGCCAGTAGCCAGGACAGATTGAACACCGGGGAGCTGTTTTTT. It yields the protein CASSQDRLNTGELFF.

The rearrangement links TRBV2 to TRBJ1-6, with D tentatively TRBD1 (5 bases). Germline lookup yields CDR1 SNHLY and CDR2 FYNNEI. This CDR3 has 14 amino acids. V was cut by 2 bases and J by 10 bases, with 12 bases left in between. The CDR3 DNA follows: TGTGCCAGCAGTGAAATCAGGGCAGGATCACCCCTCCACTTT. It yields the protein CASSEIRAGSPLHF.

This clone was seen a handful of times. The rearrangement joins TRBV6-5 to TRBJ1-2, with TRBD1 matching 8 bases. The CDR3 is 16 residues long. The germline V gene has CDR1 MNHEY and CDR2 SVGAGI. V shed 3 bases, J shed 0 bases, and the junction held 6 bases outside the gene matches. Here the CDR3 DNA reads TGTGCCAGCAGTTATGGGACAGGTGGAACTAACTATGGCTACACCTTC. Its translation: CASSYGTGGTNYGYTF.

This CDR3 reads CASSPTGRDRVRQYF. The CDR3 nucleotides read TGTGCCAGCAGCCCGACTGGCCGGGACAGGGTTCGGCAGTACTTC. The chain uses TRBV14 and TRBJ2-7; 9 nucleotides agree with TRBD1. After removal of 4 bases from V and 9 bases from J, the junction contained 13 bases not matched to a gene. The CDR3 is made up of 15 amino acids. CDR1 SGHDN and CDR2 FVKESK come from the germline V gene.